The present T cell receptor (beta chain) was sequenced within a study of graft-versus-host responses after intestinal transplantation. The method was immunoSEQ multiplex PCR; TCRdb's version includes in-frame clones alone and lacks a portion of them. The table records around 100,000 clones, about 92% of them present only once. In the case of this clone: Its antigen is unknown.

The sequence was collected from a human donor who was the organ donor for an intestinal transplant. Sequenced material: unstimulated CD8+ T cells sorted from spleen or lymph node cells, taken before transplant.

CDR3: CASREPGLAQETQYF. CDR3 sequence (DNA): TGTGCCAGCAGAGAGCCGGGACTAGCTCAAGAGACCCAGTACTTC. This chain connects TRBV2 to TRBJ2-5, with 9 bases identical to TRBD2. CDR1 and CDR2 (germline): SNHLY, FYNNEI. This CDR3 has 15 residues. The J segment lost 2 bases and the V segment lost 6 bases, leaving 7 bases of the junction unmatched.